The next 16 T cell receptor beta chains were all read from a single sample in a study of CD8 T cells in Susac syndrome. With random hexamers, 0.5 to 1 ug RNA was reverse transcribed. In TCRdb, the immunoSEQ multiplex PCR reads were re-called with MiXCR into one record per CDR3 protein. The data hold more than 130,000 distinct CDR3 sequences, with over 85% observed a single time. Sequencing input: CD8+ T cells from PBMCs. The receptors originated from a human donor in good health.

The chain joins TRBV7-3 to TRBJ2-5; 7 bases match TRBD2. Germline lookup yields CDR1 SGHTA and CDR2 FQGTGA. The CDR3 spans 15 residues. The V gene end was trimmed by 5 bases and the J gene end by 5 bases; junction bases not matched to a gene: 11. The CDR3 protein is CASSPTPGGWETQYF. CDR3 in DNA: TGTGCCAGCAGCCCCACACCCGGGGGGTGGGAGACCCAGTACTTC.

The chain joins TRBV9 to TRBJ2-5, with 11 bases matching TRBD2. The germline V gene encodes CDR1 SGDLS and CDR2 YYNGEE. V trimming: 0 bases; J trimming: 5 bases; junction bases outside the gene matches: 6. This CDR3 spans 16 amino acids. The CDR3 region is CASSVEASGRTETQYF. CDR3 nucleotide sequence: TGTGCCAGCAGCGTAGAGGCTAGCGGGAGGACGGAGACCCAGTACTTC.

This chain links TRBV25-1 with TRBJ2-7; D remains unclear. This CDR3 has 13 amino acids. Germline lookup yields CDR1 MGHDK and CDR2 SYGVNS. V lost 0 bases, J lost 4 bases, and 7 bases lay in between. CDR3 sequence: CASSEYEEYEQYF. The CDR3 DNA reads TGTGCCAGCAGTGAATATGAGGAATACGAGCAGTACTTC.

Only one count was recorded for this clonotype. V is TRBV25-1 and J is TRBJ2-5; weak D call: TRBD2 (5 bases). The germline V gene encodes CDR1 MGHDK and CDR2 SYGVNS. V lost 3 bases and J lost 7, with 9 bases in between. The CDR3 spans 12 residues. In nucleotides, the CDR3 is TGTGCCAGCAGTGACGAGGGAAGGACCCAGTACTTC. Translated: CASSDEGRTQYF.

V usage is TRBV5-1 and J usage is TRBJ2-7; no reliable D call. The V gene's germline CDR1 is SGHRS and CDR2 YFSETQ. Trimming removed 0 bases at V and 4 bases at J, with 14 bases between. The CDR3 runs 15 residues. The CDR3 DNA follows: TGCGCCAGCAGCTTGGGCACTAACAACGGGTACGAGCAGTACTTC. Protein: CASSLGTNNGYEQYF. The full variable domain, completed using reference TRBV5-1 and TRBJ2-7, is KAGVTQTPRYLIKTRGQQVTLSCSPISGHRSVSWYQQTPGQGLQFLFEYFSETQRNKGNFPGRFSGRQFSNSRSEMNVSTLELGDSALYLCASSLGTNNGYEQYFGPGTRLTVT.

V usage is TRBV27 and J usage is TRBJ1-2; D perhaps matches TRBD1 (6 bases). The CDR3 covers 13 residues. The germline V gene has CDR1 MNHEY and CDR2 SMNVEV (reference sequence). The germline V and J ends were trimmed by 4 bases and 5 bases, with 11 bases remaining between them. CDR3: CASSWDTGYGYTF. In DNA, the CDR3 is TGTGCCAGCAGTTGGGACACCGGGTATGGCTACACCTTC.

This clonotype is a singleton in its sample. This chain connects TRBV4-3 to TRBJ1-1; the D gene is possibly TRBD1 (5 bases). V gave up 5 bases and J gave up 4 bases, with 14 bases separating them. Germline lookup yields CDR1 LGHNA and CDR2 YSLEER. The CDR3 totals 14 residues. The CDR3 DNA is TGCGCCAGCAGCGACCCAAATAGGGGCACTGAAGCTTTCTTT. It codes for CASSDPNRGTEAFF.

The V and J genes are TRBV29-1 and TRBJ2-7, with D possibly matching TRBD2 (5 bases). This CDR3 spans 12 amino acids. V gave up 7 bases and J gave up 2 bases, with 12 bases separating them. Germline CDR1 is SQVTM and CDR2 is ANQGSEA. The CDR3 nucleotides read TGCAGCGGAATGGACTCGGCCTACGAGCAGTACTTC. Translated, it gives CSGMDSAYEQYF.

V is TRBV29-1 and J is TRBJ2-3; 11 positions match TRBD2. This CDR3 has 16 amino acids. Germline CDR1 SQVTM, CDR2 ANQGSEA. The V and J ends lost 0 bases and 7 bases, in that order; junction bases with no gene match: 9. The CDR3 DNA sequence: TGCAGCGTTGAAGATTGGACTAGCGGGCGGGGGTATACGCAGTATTTT. This translates into CSVEDWTSGRGYTQYF.

The genes are TRBV7-9 and TRBJ2-5; 9 positions agree with TRBD1. The germline gives CDR1 SEHNR, CDR2 FQNEAQ (reference sequence). The V segment lost 4 bases and the J segment 3 bases; nucleotides outside the gene matches: 3. The CDR3 is 14 amino acids. CDR3 sequence: CASSSTGGEETQYF. CDR3 DNA: TGTGCCAGCAGCTCTACAGGGGGCGAAGAGACCCAGTACTTC.

V and J are TRBV29-1 and TRBJ2-7, with TRBD2 identical over 12 bases. V shed 5 bases, J shed 7 bases, and the junction held 9 bases outside the gene matches. The CDR3 has 14 residues. Germline V gene sequence: CDR1 SQVTM, CDR2 ANQGSEA. CDR3 nucleotide sequence: TGCAGCGTTTCTAGCGGGAGGGTCTTGGGGGAGCAGTACTTC. Translation: CSVSSGRVLGEQYF.

The chain uses TRBV24-1 and TRBJ1-2; tentatively, D is TRBD1 (5 bases). From germline, CDR1 is KGHDR and CDR2 SFDVKD. V lost 5 bases to trimming and J lost 1 base, with 10 bases between them. This CDR3 region has 14 residues. The CDR3 nucleotides are TGTGCCACCAGTGCCACAGGACTTAACTATGGCTACACCTTC. Amino acids: CATSATGLNYGYTF.

The chain carries TRBV2 and TRBJ1-2; tentative D call: TRBD1 (6 bases). Germline V gives CDR1 SNHLY, CDR2 FYNNEI. V was shortened by 4 bases and J by 3 bases, with 21 bases between the two germline ends. The CDR3 is 17 residues long. The CDR3 nucleotides read TGTGCCAGCAGTGCAAGGTCCATACTGGAGGGGGACTATGGCTACACCTTC. This encodes CASSARSILEGDYGYTF.

This clonotype was picked up one time. The chain has TRBV27 and TRBJ1-5, with D unresolved. Germline V CDR1 and CDR2: MNHEY, SMNVEV (reference sequence). Trimming pared 6 bases from V and 3 bases from J, leaving 12 bases between. CDR3 size: 14 residues. The CDR3: CASRTAGTNQPQHF. The CDR3 coding sequence is TGTGCCAGCAGAACAGCGGGAACCAATCAGCCCCAGCATTTT.

The chain recombines TRBV14 with TRBJ1-1; perhaps TRBD1 as D (5 bases). Germline CDR1 is SGHDN and CDR2 is FVKESK. The CDR3 extends over 13 amino acids. V was clipped by 5 bases and J by 3 bases, with 10 bases between them. The CDR3 DNA reads as TGTGCCAGCAGCGGGACGGGCTACACTGAAGCTTTCTTT. Translating it yields CASSGTGYTEAFF.

This chain joins TRBV18 and TRBJ2-1; 14 positions match TRBD2. Germline CDR1 KGHSH, CDR2 LQKENI. Trimming cost V 0 bases and J 5 bases; bases outside gene matches: 3. CDR3 length: 17 residues. The CDR3, as DNA: TGTGCCAGCTCACCACCAGGACTAGCGGGAGGTGACAATGAGCAGTTCTTC. It is translated as CASSPPGLAGGDNEQFF.